This record looks at one T cell receptor (beta chain) sequence and its context. These data belong to a study of cytomegalovirus exposure and HLA in healthy donors. Vbeta (60) and Jbeta (13) primers were used in the PCR. Repertoires were generated with immunoSEQ multiplex PCR, while TCRdb's copy carries only in-frame clones and drops some. The data show tens of thousands of clones, 70% to 80% seen once. This clonotype originated in a man younger than 40 in good health and CMV-seronegative. Sequenced material: PBMCs.

This CDR3 is CASSLPDRESTGELFF. The DNA of the CDR3 is TGTGCCAGCAGTTTACCTGACAGGGAAAGCACCGGGGAGCTGTTTTTT. This sequence joins TRBV28 and TRBJ2-2; 7 bases align to TRBD1. Per the germline V gene, CDR1 is MDHEN and CDR2 is SYDVKM. The CDR3 covers 16 residues. The junction had 7 bases not matched to a gene; V was cut back by 2 bases and J by 4 bases.